These T cell receptor beta chains were read from a single sample in a study of preoperative IRX-2 immunotherapy in early breast cancer. TCRdb's copy holds only in-frame clones and misses some; the assay was immunoSEQ multiplex PCR. Of some 59,000 clones listed, roughly 94% are singletons. This specimen was acquired from a patient treated with IRX-2 immunotherapy. All receptors derive from a human donor with breast cancer. The CDR3 runs from the conserved cysteine through the conserved F or W. The D gene is left open where the match is weak. Size values are once, few and many counts, or a class for expanded clones, and some rows have none.

TRBV19	TRBJ2-3	-	-	CASSTLGQPQGTQYF	TGTGCCAGTAGTACCTTAGGACAGCCCCAGGGAACGCAGTATTTT
TRBV7-2	TRBJ2-3	-	TRBD2	CASSSWASGASRGDTQYF	TGTGCCAGCAGCTCATGGGCTAGCGGGGCTTCGAGGGGAGATACGCAGTATTTT
TRBV2	TRBJ2-3	once	-	CASSYWGETDTQYF	TGTGCCAGCAGCTACTGGGGAGAAACAGATACGCAGTATTTT
TRBV5-6	TRBJ2-1	-	-	CASSYPGGSNNEQFF	TGTGCCAGCAGCTACCCTGGGGGTTCTAACAATGAGCAGTTCTTC
TRBV5-6	TRBJ1-2	-	-	CASSLDQANYGYTF	TGTGCCAGCAGCTTGGACCAGGCAAACTATGGCTACACCTTC
TRBV6-6	TRBJ2-7	-	-	CASSASYEQYF	TGTGCCAGCAGTGCGTCCTACGAGCAGTACTTC
TRBV11-2	TRBJ2-7	-	-	CASSLVGTRDRGEQYF	TGTGCCAGCAGCTTAGTAGGGACTAGAGACAGGGGCGAGCAGTACTTC
TRBV15	TRBJ2-1	-	TRBD2	CATSTTPGTSGANEQFF	TGTGCCACCAGCACAACCCCTGGGACTAGCGGGGCCAATGAGCAGTTCTTC
TRBV5-5	TRBJ1-2	-	-	CASRKLDGGNYGYTF	TGTGCCAGCAGAAAACTGGACGGGGGGAACTATGGCTACACCTTC
TRBV6-6	TRBJ1-1	once	-	CASSPVGGNTEAFF	TGTGCCAGCAGTCCAGTAGGGGGGAACACTGAAGCTTTCTTT
TRBV6-5	TRBJ2-1	once	TRBD2	CASSYLPSGTYNEQFF	TGTGCCAGCAGTTACCTTCCCAGCGGGACTTACAATGAGCAGTTCTTC
TRBV7-9	TRBJ1-1	-	-	CASSRDPGAFF	TGTGCCAGCAGTCGGGACCCGGGGGCTTTCTTT
TRBV27	TRBJ1-2	-	TRBD1	CASSSGTGSGYTF	TGTGCCAGCAGTTCCGGGACAGGGAGCGGCTACACCTTC
TRBV5-5	TRBJ2-1	-	-	CASSLEQGSYNEQFF	TGTGCCAGCAGCTTGGAACAGGGCTCCTACAATGAGCAGTTCTTC
TRBV5-1	TRBJ2-5	-	-	CASSSQEWETQYF	TGCGCCAGCAGCTCACAAGAGTGGGAGACCCAGTACTTC